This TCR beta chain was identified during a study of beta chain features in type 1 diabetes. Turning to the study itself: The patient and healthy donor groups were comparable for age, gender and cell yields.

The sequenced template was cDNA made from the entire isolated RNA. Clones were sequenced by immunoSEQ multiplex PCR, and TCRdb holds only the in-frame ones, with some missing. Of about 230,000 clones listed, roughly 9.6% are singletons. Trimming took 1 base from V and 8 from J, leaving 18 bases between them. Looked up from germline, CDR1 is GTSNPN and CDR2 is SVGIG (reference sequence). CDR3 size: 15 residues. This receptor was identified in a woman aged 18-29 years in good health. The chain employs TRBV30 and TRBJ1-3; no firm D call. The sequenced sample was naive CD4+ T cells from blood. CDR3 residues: CAWSGSRQDGDTIYF. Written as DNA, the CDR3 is TGTGCCTGGAGTGGATCACGGCAGGACGGGGACACCATATATTTT.